This T cell receptor (beta chain) was profiled in a study of response to subunit inactivated influenza vaccine. General study results and limits: The authors put forward the suggestion that each seasonal influenza vaccination may bring in only a limited number of new T cells.

TCRdb passed the RT-PCR reads through MiXCR, listing each CDR3 protein once. The sample records 530,000 or so distinct CDR3 sequences, 12% being singletons. This clonotype was seen many times. The antigen remains undetermined. Specimen: PBMCs from blood, collected on the day of vaccination. This sequence was found in a man aged 45 to 65 who received an inactivated influenza vaccine.

The DNA of the CDR3 is TGCGCCAGCAGCCAAGGCAGGGTGGCGGTCGAAGCTTTCTTT. It codes for CASSQGRVAVEAFF. The rearrangement links TRBV4-3 to TRBJ1-1; D possibly corresponds to TRBD1 (5 bases). V lost 1 base and J lost 8, with 14 bases in between. Germline V lookup: CDR1 LGHNA, CDR2 YSLEER. The CDR3 has 14 amino acids.